The 22 T cell receptor beta chains presented below share a single source sample, sequenced in a study of early T cells in non-severe SARS-CoV-2 infection. From the 5' RACE reads, TCRdb called clonotypes with MiXCR, one entry per CDR3 protein. The sample has 30,000 to 35,000 distinct CDR3 sequences; around 4.6% are singletons. The sequenced material came from whole blood. These receptors all stem from an adult who was a healthcare worker with PCR-confirmed SARS-CoV-2 infection or an uninfected control (not recorded which).

This clonotype was detected many times. Here the CDR3 DNA reads TGTGCCAGCAGCTTAATCGAGCGGGGGGGTCGGGAGACCCAGTACTTC. It specifies CASSLIERGGRETQYF. The chain uses TRBV7-2 and TRBJ2-5; 10 nucleotides match TRBD2. Per germline, CDR1 SGHTA and CDR2 FQGNSA. Trimming at V came to 2 bases and at J to 5 bases, leaving 8 bases not matched to a gene. The CDR3 loop spans 16 amino acids. Looking up the rest from reference TRBV7-2 and TRBJ2-5 gives the full variable domain: GAGVSQSPSNKVTEKGKDVELRCDPISGHTALYWYRQSLGQGLEFLIYFQGNSAPDKSGLPSDRFSAERTGGSVSTLTIQRTQQEDSAVYLCASSLIERGGRETQYFGPGTRLLVL.

This clonotype appeared many times. The chain is built from TRBV28 and TRBJ2-2, with D uncertain. The V gene lost 4 bases and the J gene lost 1 base, with 4 bases spanning the gap. The CDR3 contains 13 residues. CDR1 MDHEN and CDR2 SYDVKM come from the germline V gene. CDR3 loop: CASSSQNTGELFF. CDR3 sequence (DNA): TGTGCCAGCAGTTCCCAGAACACCGGGGAGCTGTTTTTT. Full variable domain (missing parts from reference TRBV28 and TRBJ2-2): DVKVTQSSRYLVKRTGEKVFLECVQDMDHENMFWYRQDPGLGLRLIYFSYDVKMKEKGDIPEGYSVSREKKERFSLILESASTNQTSMYLCASSSQNTGELFFGEGSRLTVL.

This clonotype has at least ten counts. J is TRBJ1-2 and V is TRBV28, with unresolved D. CDR1 is MDHEN and CDR2 is SYDVKM in the germline V gene. The CDR3 sequence is 13 residues long. V shed 5 bases and J shed 0 bases, with 7 bases lying between them. CDR3 in amino acids: CASSPGTNYGYTF. CDR3 nucleotides: TGTGCCAGCAGTCCCGGGACTAACTATGGCTACACCTTC.

This clonotype came up many times. This chain joins TRBV7-9 and TRBJ2-5, with 9 bases aligning to TRBD1. Germline CDR1 SEHNR, CDR2 FQNEAQ (reference sequence). Trimming took 5 bases from V and 6 from J; bases not matched to a gene: 10. The CDR3 contains 15 residues. The CDR3 nucleotides read TGTGCCAGCAGCCTATCAACAGGGGGCCCCAAGACCCAGTACTTC. Translation: CASSLSTGGPKTQYF. Looking up the rest from reference TRBV7-9 and TRBJ2-5 gives the full variable domain: DTGVSQNPRHKITKRGQNVTFRCDPISEHNRLYWYRQTLGQGPEFLTYFQNEAQLEKSRLLSDRFSAERPKGSFSTLEIQRTEQGDSAMYLCASSLSTGGPKTQYFGPGTRLLVL.

This clonotype is medium-sized. The V gene is TRBV12-3 or TRBV12-4, the J gene TRBJ1-1; tentative D call: TRBD1 (6 bases). Deletions cut 5 bases from V and 1 base from J, with 11 bases between. The CDR3 has 14 amino acids. The CDR3 coding sequence is TGTGCCAGCAGTGACGACAGGCCGAACACTGAAGCTTTCTTT. Translation gives CASSDDRPNTEAFF.

V gene TRBV7-9 combines with J gene TRBJ2-1; D remains unclear. This CDR3 has 13 residues. V lost 2 bases and J 3 bases, leaving 5 bases between the germline ends. Germline-derived CDR1 and CDR2 are SEHNR and FQNEAQ (reference sequence). CDR3 DNA: TGTGCCAGCAGCTTACAGCGCTACAATGAGCAGTTCTTC. This encodes CASSLQRYNEQFF.

This CDR3 reads CSLGDYEQYF. The CDR3, as DNA: TGCAGCCTGGGGGACTACGAGCAGTACTTC. The rearrangement uses TRBV20-1 and TRBJ2-7; D may be TRBD1 or TRBD2 (5 bases each). The CDR3 covers 10 residues. Germline V gene lookup returns CDR1 DFQATT and CDR2 SNEGSKA (reference sequence).

The rearrangement links TRBV13 to TRBJ2-7; the D call may be TRBD1 or TRBD2 (5 bases each). This CDR3 is built from 17 residues. Deletions cut 5 bases from V and 2 bases from J, with 22 bases between. Germline V lookup: CDR1 PRHDT, CDR2 FYEKMQ (reference sequence). CDR3 residues: CASSPGWGKIEAYEQYF. DNA of the CDR3: TGTGCCAGCAGCCCAGGGTGGGGGAAAATAGAAGCCTACGAGCAGTACTTC.

This clonotype has at least ten counts. This sequence joins TRBV20-1 and TRBJ1-1; 7 positions agree with TRBD1. Per the germline V gene, CDR1 is DFQATT and CDR2 is SNEGSKA (reference sequence). V trimming: 1 base; J trimming: 3 bases; junction bases outside the gene matches: 5. The CDR3 is 14 amino acids. The DNA of the CDR3 is TGCAGTGCTAGAGCCTTCACAGGGGACACTGAAGCTTTCTTT. Its protein is CSARAFTGDTEAFF.

This clonotype has at least ten counts. The CDR3 sequence: CAWSLGGTYEQYF. The CDR3, as DNA: TGTGCCTGGAGTCTCGGAGGGACCTACGAGCAGTACTTC. The V gene is TRBV30, the J gene TRBJ2-7; TRBD2 might be the D (6 bases). The V gene's germline CDR1 is GTSNPN and CDR2 SVGIG (reference sequence). The ends were cut back, 2 bases at V and 2 bases at J, with 10 bases in the middle. The CDR3 runs 13 residues.

The chain joins TRBV29-1 to TRBJ2-4, with 8 bases matching TRBD1. This CDR3 has 16 residues. CDR1 and CDR2 from the germline V gene are SQVTM and ANQGSEA. Unmatched junction bases numbered 9, after V lost 4 bases and J lost 1 base. CDR3 in DNA: TGCAGCGTTGGATCTAACCGGGACAGGGCCAAAAACATTCAGTACTTC. It specifies CSVGSNRDRAKNIQYF.

This clonotype was counted many times. V gene TRBV7-2 combines with J gene TRBJ2-1; 13 bases line up with TRBD2. The CDR3 covers 17 residues. J gave up 7 bases and V 6 bases, and 12 bases lay outside the gene matches. Germline V CDR1 and CDR2: SGHTA, FQGNSA. This CDR3 reads CASRRLAGGAPGNEQFF. The CDR3 bases are TGTGCCAGCAGAAGACTAGCGGGGGGAGCCCCCGGGAATGAGCAGTTCTTC.

The J gene is TRBJ2-1, the V gene TRBV30, with D maybe TRBD2 (5 bases). The CDR3 length is 12 residues. Trimming took 5 bases from V and 3 from J, leaving 8 bases between them. Per the germline V gene, CDR1 is GTSNPN and CDR2 is SVGIG (reference sequence). DNA for the CDR3: TGTGCCTGGGAGGGCAGCTACAATGAGCAGTTCTTC. The encoded protein is CAWEGSYNEQFF.

This clonotype has at least ten counts. The chain joins TRBV28 to TRBJ2-7, with a possible D match to TRBD1 (5 bases). V dropped 7 bases and J dropped 2 bases, with 15 bases sitting between them. The germline V gene encodes CDR1 MDHEN and CDR2 SYDVKM. The CDR3 sequence is 14 residues long. CDR3 sequence (DNA): TGTGCCAGCAACTCGGCAGGGCCTCCCTACGAGCAGTACTTC. This codes for CASNSAGPPYEQYF. Drawing the rest from reference TRBV28 and TRBJ2-7, the complete variable domain is DVKVTQSSRYLVKRTGEKVFLECVQDMDHENMFWYRQDPGLGLRLIYFSYDVKMKEKGDIPEGYSVSREKKERFSLILESASTNQTSMYLCASNSAGPPYEQYFGPGTRLTVT.

This clonotype was recorded at least ten times. The chain joins TRBV7-2 to TRBJ2-7, with 8 bases matching TRBD1. The germline V gene encodes CDR1 SGHTA and CDR2 FQGNSA. V trimming: 0 bases; J trimming: 5 bases; junction bases outside the gene matches: 6. The CDR3 length is 15 residues. CDR3 region: CASSLARTGTNEQYF. CDR3 sequence (DNA): TGTGCCAGCAGCTTAGCGCGGACAGGGACAAACGAGCAGTACTTC.

At least ten counts were recorded for this clonotype. The chain is built from TRBV7-9 and TRBJ2-1, with 9 positions matching TRBD2. The CDR3 totals 16 residues. Per the germline V gene, CDR1 is SEHNR and CDR2 is FQNEAQ (reference sequence). Unmatched junction bases numbered 4, after V lost 1 base and J lost 3 bases. The CDR3 spells CASSLVASGDYNEQFF. CDR3 DNA: TGTGCCAGCAGCTTAGTGGCTAGCGGGGACTACAATGAGCAGTTCTTC.

This chain connects TRBV10-2 to TRBJ1-2, with TRBD1 as a possible D gene (5 bases). Trimming removed 3 bases from V and 2 bases from J, with 10 bases in between. CDR1 and CDR2 from the germline V gene are WSHSY and SAAADI. There are 14 residues in the CDR3. The CDR3 region has the DNA TGCGCCAGCAGTGACGTGGGACGGAACTATGGCTACACCTTC. This codes for CASSDVGRNYGYTF.

This clonotype appeared many times. The chain carries TRBV7-9 and TRBJ2-3; 8 bases line up with TRBD1. Germline-derived CDR1 and CDR2 are SEHNR and FQNEAQ (reference sequence). V was clipped by 5 bases and J by 4 bases; unmatched bases: 8. This CDR3 region has 15 residues. In DNA, the CDR3 is TGTGCCAGCAGCCAGCGGGCAGGGGGCCCAGATACGCAGTATTTT. Protein product: CASSQRAGGPDTQYF.

This clonotype occurred many times. The genes are TRBV25-1 and TRBJ2-5, with 8 bases matching TRBD1. Germline V gene data show CDR1 as MGHDK and CDR2 as SYGVNS. V was pared by 3 bases and J by 5 bases, with 11 bases of the junction left unmatched. The length of the CDR3 is 16 residues. CDR3 in amino acids: CASSDQATGDTETQYF. For the CDR3, the DNA is TGTGCCAGCAGTGACCAAGCGACAGGGGATACGGAGACCCAGTACTTC.

This clonotype was recorded many times. The chain is built from TRBV29-1 and TRBJ2-7; 7 bases agree with TRBD2. V lost 5 bases, J lost 5 bases, and 9 bases stayed unmatched. The CDR3 runs to 13 residues. Per the germline V gene, CDR1 is SQVTM and CDR2 is ANQGSEA. The CDR3 loop is CSVFVRGVNEQYF. CDR3 nucleotides: TGCAGCGTTTTCGTTCGGGGGGTAAACGAGCAGTACTTC.

This clonotype was detected ten times or more. V gene TRBV21-1 combines with J gene TRBJ2-1; the table's D call TRBD1 went unverified against the DNA. TRBV21-1 is listed as a pseudogene. The CDR3 sequence is 15 residues long. CDR3 sequence reads: CASSKRKSGVYGQFF. CDR3 DNA: TGTGCCAGCAGCAAAAGGAAGTCAGGGGTATACGGGCAGTTCTTC.

The rearrangement links TRBV13 to TRBJ1-1; 8 bases agree with TRBD1. The ends lost 3 bases at V and 3 bases at J; junction bases unmatched: 9. Germline CDR1 PRHDT, CDR2 FYEKMQ (reference sequence). The CDR3 contains 16 residues. CDR3 in DNA: TGTGCCAGCAGCTTTCCAGGGGGCGTTCAGGACACTGAAGCTTTCTTT. Protein: CASSFPGGVQDTEAFF.